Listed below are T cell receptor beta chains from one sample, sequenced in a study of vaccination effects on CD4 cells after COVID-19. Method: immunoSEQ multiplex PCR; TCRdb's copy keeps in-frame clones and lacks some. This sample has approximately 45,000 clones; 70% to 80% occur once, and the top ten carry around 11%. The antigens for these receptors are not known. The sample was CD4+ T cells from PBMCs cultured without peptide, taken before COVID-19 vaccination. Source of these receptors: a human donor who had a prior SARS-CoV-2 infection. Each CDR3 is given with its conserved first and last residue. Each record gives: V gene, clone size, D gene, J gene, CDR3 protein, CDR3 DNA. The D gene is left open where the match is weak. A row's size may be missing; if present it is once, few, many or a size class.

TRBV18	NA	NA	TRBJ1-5	CASSPGGAGPGDQPQHF	TGTGCCAGCTCACCGGGGGGGGCAGGCCCCGGGGATCAGCCCCAGCATTTT
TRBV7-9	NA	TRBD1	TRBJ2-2	CASSSRQGANTGELFF	TGTGCCAGCAGCTCCCGCCAGGGGGCTAACACCGGGGAGCTGTTTTTT
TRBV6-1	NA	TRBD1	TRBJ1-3	CASSEIQGALAGNTIYF	TGTGCCAGCAGTGAAATTCAGGGGGCTCTTGCCGGAAACACCATATATTTT
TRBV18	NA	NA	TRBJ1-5	CASSLWRTEPQHF	TGTGCCAGCTCACTTTGGCGAACAGAGCCCCAGCATTTT
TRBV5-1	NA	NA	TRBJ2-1	CASSQGGGEYNEQFF	TGCGCCAGCAGCCAGGGGGGTGGTGAGTATAATGAGCAGTTCTTC
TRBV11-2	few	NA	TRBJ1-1	CASSFLFGTEAFF	TGTGCCAGCAGTTTTCTGTTTGGCACTGAAGCTTTCTTT
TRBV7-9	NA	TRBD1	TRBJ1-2	CASSRATGGGYGYTF	TGTGCCAGCAGCCGGGCGACAGGGGGCGGCTATGGCTACACCTTC
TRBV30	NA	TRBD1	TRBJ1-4	CAWSPTGGVLFF	TGTGCCTGGAGTCCAACAGGGGGCGTTCTGTTTTTT
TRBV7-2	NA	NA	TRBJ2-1	CASSLIRFDEQFF	TGTGCCAGCAGCTTAATTCGGTTCGATGAGCAGTTCTTC
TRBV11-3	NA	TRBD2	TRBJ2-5	CASSGSLAGDQETQYF	TGTGCCAGCAGCGGATCACTAGCGGGAGATCAAGAGACCCAGTACTTC
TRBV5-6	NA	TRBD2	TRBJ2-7	CASTLGGRRKRSYEQYF	TGTGCCAGCACCCTGGGGGGGAGAAGGAAGAGGTCCTACGAGCAGTACTTC
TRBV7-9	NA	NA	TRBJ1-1	CASSPFGGVGTEAFF	TGTGCCAGCAGCCCCTTTGGAGGGGTAGGGACTGAAGCTTTCTTT
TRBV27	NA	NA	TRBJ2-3	CASSSGTDTQYF	TGTGCCAGCAGCTCAGGAACAGATACGCAGTATTTT
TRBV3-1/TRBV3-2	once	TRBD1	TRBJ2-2	CASSQDLQGANTGELFF	TGTGCCAGCAGCCAAGATTTACAGGGGGCGAACACCGGGGAGCTGTTTTTT
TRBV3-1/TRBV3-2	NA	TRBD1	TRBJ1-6	CASSHWDRPKGGSLHF	TGTGCCAGCAGCCACTGGGACAGGCCTAAAGGGGGATCCCTCCACTTT
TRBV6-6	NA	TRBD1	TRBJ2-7	CASSPGQGHNEQYF	TGTGCCAGCAGCCCGGGACAGGGGCATAATGAGCAGTACTTC
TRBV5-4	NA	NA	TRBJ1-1	CASSPRVGGNTEAFF	TGTGCCAGCAGCCCTCGGGTGGGGGGAAACACTGAAGCTTTCTTT
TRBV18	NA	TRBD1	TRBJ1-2	CASSQTGENYGYTF	TGTGCCAGCTCTCAGACAGGGGAGAACTATGGCTACACCTTC
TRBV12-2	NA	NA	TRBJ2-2	CASRPRLAGFTGELFF	TGTGCAAGTCGCCCACGCCTGGCGGGGTTCACCGGGGAGCTGTTTTTT
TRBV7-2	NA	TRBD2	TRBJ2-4	CASSLEGILAGENIQYF	TGTGCCAGCAGCTTAGAGGGCATACTAGCGGGAGAGAACATTCAGTACTTC
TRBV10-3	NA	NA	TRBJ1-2	CAIWPGTNYGYTF	TGTGCCATCTGGCCAGGAACTAACTATGGCTACACCTTC
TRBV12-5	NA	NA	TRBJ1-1	CASRPRGQNTEAFF	TGTGCTAGTCGACCTCGGGGGCAGAACACTGAAGCTTTCTTT
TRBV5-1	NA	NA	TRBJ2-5	CASHYSLGTPGAKAETQYF	TGCGCCAGCCACTATTCTTTGGGGACCCCAGGGGCCAAGGCAGAGACCCAGTACTTC
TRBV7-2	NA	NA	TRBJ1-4	CASSLEVANEKLFF	TGTGCCAGCAGCTTAGAAGTAGCTAATGAAAAACTGTTTTTT
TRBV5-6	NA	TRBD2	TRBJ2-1	CASCRVSSGVSEQFF	TGTGCCAGCTGCCGTGTTAGTAGCGGGGTTAGTGAGCAGTTCTTC
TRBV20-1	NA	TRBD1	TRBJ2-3	CSVPGGDTQYF	TGCAGTGTGCCAGGGGGAGATACGCAGTATTTT
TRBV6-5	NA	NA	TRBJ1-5	CASSWTVSNQPQHF	TGTGCCAGCAGTTGGACGGTTAGCAATCAGCCCCAGCATTTT
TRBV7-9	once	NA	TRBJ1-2	CASSNDLGYGYTF	TGTGCCAGCAGCAACGACCTGGGGTATGGCTACACCTTC
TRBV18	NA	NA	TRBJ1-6	CASSENISRNSPLHF	TGTGCCAGCTCAGAGAATATTTCAAGGAATTCACCCCTCCACTTT
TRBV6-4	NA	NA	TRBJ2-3	CASSDGNTDTQYF	TGTGCCAGCAGTGACGGAAACACAGATACGCAGTATTTT
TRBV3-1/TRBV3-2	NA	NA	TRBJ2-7	CASSQQGPPSYEQYF	TGTGCCAGCAGCCAACAGGGTCCACCCTCCTACGAGCAGTACTTC
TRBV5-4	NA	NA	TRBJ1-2	CASSLDPNYGYTF	TGTGCCAGCAGCTTGGACCCGAACTATGGCTACACCTTC
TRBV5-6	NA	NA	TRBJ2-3	CASTRLRASTDTQYF	TGTGCCAGCACCCGCTTACGGGCAAGCACAGATACGCAGTATTTT
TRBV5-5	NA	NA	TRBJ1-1	CASSLRNLNTEAFF	TGTGCCAGCAGCTTGAGGAATTTGAACACTGAAGCTTTCTTT
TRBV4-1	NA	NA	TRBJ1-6	CASSQDLTSSYNSPLHF	TGCGCCAGCAGCCAAGATTTAACGAGCTCCTATAATTCACCCCTCCACTTT
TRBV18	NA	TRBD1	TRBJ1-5	CASSLTGVGNNQPQHF	TGTGCCAGCTCACTGACAGGGGTAGGGAACAATCAGCCCCAGCATTTT
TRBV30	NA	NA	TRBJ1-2	CAWRRVRLPYGYTF	TGTGCCTGGAGACGAGTGAGACTACCCTATGGCTACACCTTC
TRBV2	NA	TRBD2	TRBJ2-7	CASISGRALGEQYF	TGTGCCAGCATAAGCGGGAGGGCCTTGGGTGAGCAGTACTTC
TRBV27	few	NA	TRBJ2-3	CASSLRGTDTQYF	TGTGCCAGCAGTTTAAGGGGGACAGATACGCAGTATTTT
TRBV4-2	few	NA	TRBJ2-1	CASSQVARRRATPRSYNEQFF	TGTGCCAGCAGCCAAGTCGCGCGCCGGCGGGCAACCCCCCGCTCCTACAATGAGCAGTTCTTC
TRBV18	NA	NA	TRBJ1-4	CASSPTTNEKLFF	TGTGCCAGCTCACCGACAACTAATGAAAAACTGTTTTTT